This T cell receptor (beta chain) was profiled in a study of cytomegalovirus exposure and HLA in healthy donors. The primer mix had 60 Vbeta and 13 Jbeta primers. Using immunoSEQ multiplex PCR, the repertoire was profiled, and TCRdb retains in-frame clones only, with some absent. This table holds approximately 160,000 clones, approximately 70% found once. A remark on this clone: What it recognizes is unknown.

General study results and limits: The only immune exposure information that was available was CMV serostatus. Trimming of TCR beta V- and J-genes showed a link, identified in a later analysis, to a missense DCLRE1C variant. Sequence variants that were highly shared formed a cluster that was likely a sequencing artifact.

V was pared by 5 bases and J by 2 bases, with 10 bases between. The CDR3 is 13 amino acids. Looked up from germline, CDR1 is SGHVS and CDR2 is FQNEAQ. The chain links TRBV7-8 to TRBJ2-7; no clear D gene. The sequencing sample was made of PBMCs. This TCR was recovered from a woman in her thirties or forties in good health and CMV-seropositive. The CDR3 here is CASSRTPTYEQYF. CDR3 nucleotide sequence: TGTGCCAGCAGCCGCACCCCTACCTACGAGCAGTACTTC.